This is a list of T cell receptor beta chains from one sample in a study of T cell repertoires in cytomegalovirus infection. MiXCR, applied by TCRdb to the reads, yields one record per CDR3 protein. The sample lists approximately 500,000 distinct CDR3 sequences, roughly 10% occurring once. Sequenced: PBMCs. The receptor source for this set is a human donor in good health (CMV status not recorded). Some clones in this sample may be carry-over from other donors' samples. Both conserved end residues are part of each CDR3. The D gene is left open where the match is weak. Clone size is stated in some rows and not others, as once, few, many or a class when expanded.

d_call: NA; j_call: TRBJ2-1; v_call: TRBV12-5; clone_size: many; cdr3_nt: TGTGCTAGTGGCCCGGGACCATACAATGAGCAGTTCTTC; cdr3_aa: CASGPGPYNEQFF
d_call: NA; j_call: TRBJ2-2; v_call: TRBV5-4; clone_size: NA; cdr3_nt: TGTGCCAGCAGCCACAGGGAGCCCGGGGAGCTGTTTTTT; cdr3_aa: CASSHREPGELFF
d_call: NA; j_call: TRBJ2-4; v_call: TRBV5-6; clone_size: many; cdr3_nt: TGTGCCAGCAGCCTGACACTAGCTGCCCCTCTTCAGTACTTC; cdr3_aa: CASSLTLAAPLQYF
d_call: NA; j_call: TRBJ1-1; v_call: TRBV6-5; clone_size: NA; cdr3_nt: TGTGCCAGCAGTTCTCAGGGGAGGGTGGACACTGAAGCTTTCTTT; cdr3_aa: CASSSQGRVDTEAFF
d_call: NA; j_call: TRBJ1-4; v_call: TRBV5-1; clone_size: few; cdr3_nt: TGCGCCAGTCGGACAGATCCAACTAATGAAAAACTGTTTTTT; cdr3_aa: CASRTDPTNEKLFF
d_call: NA; j_call: TRBJ1-5; v_call: TRBV4-1; clone_size: many; cdr3_nt: TGCGCCAGCAGCCGAGGGGCTTTTAGCAATCAGCCCCAGCATTTT; cdr3_aa: CASSRGAFSNQPQHF
d_call: TRBD2; j_call: TRBJ2-1; v_call: TRBV12-3/TRBV12-4; clone_size: many; cdr3_nt: TGTGCCAGCAGTTTAGCGCTTACGGCGGGGGGGCGTAATGAGCAGTTCTTC; cdr3_aa: CASSLALTAGGRNEQFF
d_call: TRBD1; j_call: TRBJ2-1; v_call: TRBV5-1; clone_size: many; cdr3_nt: TGCGCCAGCAGCTTGGACAGGGGGCGGAATGAGCAGTTCTTC; cdr3_aa: CASSLDRGRNEQFF
d_call: NA; j_call: TRBJ2-3; v_call: TRBV19; clone_size: NA; cdr3_nt: TGTGCCAGTCATCCCTTAGACACAGATACGCAGTATTTT; cdr3_aa: CASHPLDTDTQYF
d_call: NA; j_call: TRBJ2-1; v_call: TRBV5-4; clone_size: NA; cdr3_nt: TGTGCCAGCAGCCCGCCAGGGGCTAGCTCCTACAATGAGCAGTTCTTC; cdr3_aa: CASSPPGASSYNEQFF
d_call: NA; j_call: TRBJ2-1; v_call: TRBV11-2; clone_size: many; cdr3_nt: TGTGCCAGCAGCGCGGGACTGCCAAATGAGCAGTTCTTC; cdr3_aa: CASSAGLPNEQFF
d_call: NA; j_call: TRBJ1-2; v_call: TRBV12-3/TRBV12-4; clone_size: NA; cdr3_nt: TGTGCCAGCAGCCAGGGATCCTTAACCTTC; cdr3_aa: CASSQGSLTF
d_call: NA; j_call: TRBJ1-4; v_call: TRBV2; clone_size: few; cdr3_nt: TGTGCCAGCCACACGGGGATCGGTGAAAAACTGTTTTTT; cdr3_aa: CASHTGIGEKLFF
d_call: NA; j_call: TRBJ2-7; v_call: TRBV20-1; clone_size: few; cdr3_nt: TGCAGTGCTAGAGATAGTTCGTCGGGGTACGAGCAGTACTTC; cdr3_aa: CSARDSSSGYEQYF
d_call: TRBD1; j_call: TRBJ1-1; v_call: TRBV14; clone_size: many; cdr3_nt: TGTGCCAGCAGCCATTTGACAGGGAGATCTTCTTTCTTT; cdr3_aa: CASSHLTGRSSFF